Detailed here is one TCR beta chain. The data are from a study of shared clonotypes between healthy human individuals. The overall study: Three plates were used per donor for CD4 naive, three for CD4 memory, two for CD8 naive and one for CD8 memory.

Only in-frame clones appear in the TCRdb table, and some are missing; sequencing was by immunoSEQ multiplex PCR. The table has a few million clones, roughly 93% seen once. CD45RA-negative memory and CD45RA+ naive subsets were split from the CD4+ cells. Trimming removed 3 bases at V and 5 bases at J, with 8 bases between. The CDR3 extends over 13 amino acids. Germline CDR1 reads MDHEN; CDR2 reads SYDVKM. The origin of this receptor is a man between 18 and 29 years old in good health. Some clones in this sample may be carry-over from other donors' samples. The sequencing sample was made of naive CD4+ T cells from PBMCs. As for subset: CD45RA+ positively selected. V usage is TRBV28 and J usage is TRBJ1-5; D uncertain. The CDR3 DNA sequence: TGTGCCAGCAGTTTCAGAACCGATCAGCCCCAGCATTTT. Protein product: CASSFRTDQPQHF.